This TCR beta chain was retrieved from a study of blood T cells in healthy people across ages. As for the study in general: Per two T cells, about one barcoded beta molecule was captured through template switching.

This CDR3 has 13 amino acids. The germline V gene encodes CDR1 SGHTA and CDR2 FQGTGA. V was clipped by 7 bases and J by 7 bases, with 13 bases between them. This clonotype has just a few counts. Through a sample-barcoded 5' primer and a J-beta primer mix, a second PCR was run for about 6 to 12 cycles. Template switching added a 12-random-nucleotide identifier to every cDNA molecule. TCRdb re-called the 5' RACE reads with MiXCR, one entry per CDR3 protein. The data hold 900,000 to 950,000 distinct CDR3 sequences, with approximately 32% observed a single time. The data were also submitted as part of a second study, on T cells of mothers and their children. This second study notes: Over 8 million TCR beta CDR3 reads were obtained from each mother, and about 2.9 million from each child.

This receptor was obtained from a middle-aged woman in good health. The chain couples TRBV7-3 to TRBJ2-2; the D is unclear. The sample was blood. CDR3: CASTVGSGGELFF. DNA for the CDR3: TGTGCCAGCACCGTGGGGTCCGGCGGGGAGCTGTTTTTT.